The 14 T cell receptor beta chains given below trace back to one sample, sequenced in a study of OX40 agonist ivuxolimab in advanced cancers. Only in-frame clones appear in the TCRdb table, and some are missing; sequencing was by immunoSEQ multiplex PCR. Of 99,000 or so clones in the sample, around 80% were seen once. Source: CD4+ or CD8+ T cells sorted from blood, taken in a trial of the OX40 agonist ivuxolimab. These receptor sequences come from an adult with an advanced solid tumor such as melanoma, head and neck, liver or kidney cancer.

The V and J genes are TRBV5-1 and TRBJ2-1; 9 positions agree with TRBD1. CDR3 size: 14 residues. Germline V gives CDR1 SGHRS, CDR2 YFSETQ. Trimming removed 5 bases from V and 4 bases from J; junction bases left unmatched: 4. The DNA for the CDR3 is TGCGCCAGCAGTGGGGGACAGGGTTACAATGAGCAGTTCTTC. The encoded protein is CASSGGQGYNEQFF. The full variable domain, in which reference TRBV5-1 and TRBJ2-1 provide the parts outside the CDR3, is KAGVTQTPRYLIKTRGQQVTLSCSPISGHRSVSWYQQTPGQGLQFLFEYFSETQRNKGNFPGRFSGRQFSNSRSEMNVSTLELGDSALYLCASSGGQGYNEQFFGPGTRLTVL.

The genes are TRBV5-6 and TRBJ1-3; 8 nucleotides agree with TRBD1. This CDR3 has 16 amino acids. V shed 0 bases, J shed 4 bases, and the junction held 6 bases outside the gene matches. Per germline, CDR1 SGHDT and CDR2 YYEEEE. The CDR3 reads CASSLGGQGAGNTIYF. CDR3 in DNA: TGTGCCAGCAGCTTGGGTGGACAGGGAGCCGGAAACACCATATATTTT.

This clone appeared a single time. This chain joins TRBV25-1 and TRBJ1-1; tentative D call: TRBD1 (6 bases). The germline gives CDR1 MGHDK, CDR2 SYGVNS. The CDR3 is 14 amino acids. Trimming removed 7 bases from V and 4 bases from J, with 16 bases in between. DNA for the CDR3: TGTGCCAGCAAATCGGCAGGGGAGGGCACTGAAGCTTTCTTT. Amino acid sequence: CASKSAGEGTEAFF.

The rearrangement uses TRBV18 and TRBJ2-7, with TRBD2 matching over 14 bases. This CDR3 region has 14 residues. J gave up 6 bases and V 5 bases, and 3 bases lay outside the gene matches. Looked up from germline, CDR1 is KGHSH and CDR2 is LQKENI. DNA of the CDR3: TGTGCCAGCTCAGGGACTAGCGGGAGATCCGAGCAGTACTTC. Translated, it gives CASSGTSGRSEQYF.

This chain links TRBV7-2 with TRBJ1-1; D might be TRBD1 (5 bases). Looked up from germline, CDR1 is SGHTA and CDR2 is FQGNSA. V gave up 3 bases and J gave up 3 bases, with 17 bases separating them. The CDR3 contains 16 residues. Written as DNA, the CDR3 is TGTGCCAGCAGCTTGTGGGGCGACCCTGTGGACACTGAAGCTTTCTTT. It codes for CASSLWGDPVDTEAFF.

This clone was counted a few times. J is TRBJ1-4 and V is TRBV30; D may be TRBD1 (6 bases). CDR3 size: 13 residues. V was cut by 2 bases and J by 10 bases, with 14 bases left in between. Germline V gene sequence: CDR1 GTSNPN, CDR2 SVGIG (reference sequence). The CDR3 loop is CAWSKKQGSKLFF. The CDR3, as DNA: TGTGCCTGGAGTAAGAAACAGGGTTCAAAACTGTTTTTT.

V usage is TRBV11-2 and J usage is TRBJ1-1; D is unclear. The CDR3 spans 14 residues. The V and J ends lost 2 bases and 1 base respectively, with 8 bases between them. Germline loops: CDR1 SGHAT, CDR2 FQNNGV. CDR3 loop: CASSLNIANTEAFF. The CDR3 nucleotides read TGTGCCAGCAGCTTAAACATAGCGAACACTGAAGCTTTCTTT.

CDR3: CATRKLGTPNSPLHF. Here the CDR3 DNA reads TGTGCCACCAGAAAACTCGGGACGCCCAATTCACCCCTCCACTTT. J is TRBJ1-6 and V is TRBV15, with D possibly being TRBD1 (5 bases). This CDR3 is built from 15 residues. V was trimmed by 6 bases and J by 7 bases, leaving 16 bases between them. Germline V gene data show CDR1 as LNHNV and CDR2 as YYDKDF (reference sequence).

The rearrangement links TRBV10-3 to TRBJ2-7, with 15 bases identical to TRBD2. The germline CDR1 and CDR2 sequences are ENHRY and SYGVKD. This CDR3 spans 18 amino acids. The junction had 3 bases not matched to a gene; V was cut back by 0 bases and J by 0 bases. The CDR3 here is CAISESGTSGGSSYEQYF. Here the CDR3 DNA reads TGTGCCATCAGTGAGTCCGGGACTAGCGGGGGGTCCTCCTACGAGCAGTACTTC.

This chain connects TRBV19 to TRBJ2-3; 10 nucleotides align to TRBD1. The CDR3 contains 15 residues. The V segment lost 8 bases and the J segment 1 base; nucleotides outside the gene matches: 6. Germline CDR1 and CDR2: LNHDA and SQIVND (reference sequence). Here the CDR3 reads CASGDRGTGTDTQYF. CDR3 nucleotides: TGTGCCAGTGGGGACAGGGGCACAGGCACAGATACGCAGTATTTT.

CDR3 loop: CASSFLAGGRADTQYF. The DNA of the CDR3 is TGTGCCAGCAGCTTTCTAGCGGGGGGAAGGGCAGATACGCAGTATTTT. The chain has TRBV5-6 and TRBJ2-3; 11 bases are shared with TRBD2. CDR1 and CDR2 from the germline V gene are SGHDT and YYEEEE. Trimming removed 2 bases from V and 4 bases from J; junction bases left unmatched: 6. This CDR3 spans 16 amino acids.

The chain carries TRBV7-2 and TRBJ1-1, with D perhaps matching TRBD1 (6 bases). Germline CDR1 is SGHTA and CDR2 is FQGNSA. CDR3 length equals 14 residues. V was pared by 5 bases and J by 3 bases, with 13 bases between. CDR3 region: CASSPKGGDTEAFF. CDR3 DNA: TGTGCCAGCAGCCCAAAGGGGGGGGACACTGAAGCTTTCTTT. Looking up the rest from reference TRBV7-2 and TRBJ1-1 gives the full variable domain: GAGVSQSPSNKVTEKGKDVELRCDPISGHTALYWYRQSLGQGLEFLIYFQGNSAPDKSGLPSDRFSAERTGGSVSTLTIQRTQQEDSAVYLCASSPKGGDTEAFFGQGTRLTVV.

This chain joins TRBV19 and TRBJ2-1; D remains ambiguous. The length of the CDR3 is 14 residues. Trimming shortened V by 1 base and J by 16 bases, and 20 bases separated the two germline ends. Germline assignment: CDR1 LNHDA and CDR2 SQIVND (reference sequence). This chain's CDR3 is CASSIGGSQILQFF. As DNA, the CDR3 is TGTGCCAGTAGTATAGGTGGCTCCCAGATTTTACAATTCTTC.

The gene calls are TRBV5-3 and TRBJ2-1; D may be TRBD2 (5 bases). TRBV5-3 is an ORF, and what it does is uncertain. The CDR3 is 15 amino acids. Trimming left V 0 bases short and J 6 bases short, with 13 bases between. DNA of the CDR3: TGTGCCAGAAGCTTGGCCGGGGTTTGTTTCAATGAGCAGTTCTTC. This translates into CARSLAGVCFNEQFF.